The clone carrying this T cell receptor beta chain was seen many times. This entry belongs to a study of CD8 T cells in ankylosing spondylitis. Each TCR beta library was made by quantitative 5'-RACE that incorporated molecular barcodes. TCRdb independently ran MiXCR on the 5' RACE reads; one entry per CDR3 protein. The sample has about 250,000 distinct CDR3 sequences; roughly a tenth are singletons. This CDR3 is built from 16 residues. J lost 9 bases, V lost 1 base, and 7 bases had no gene match. Germline V gives CDR1 LGHDT, CDR2 YNNKEL (reference sequence). This chain joins TRBV3-1 and TRBJ2-1, with TRBD2 matching 12 bases. The receptor's source is a male donor with ankylosing spondylitis or in good health (not recorded which). Sequencing was performed on blood, either unsorted or a sorted T cell fraction (not recorded which). The chain's CDR3 is CASSQVGTSGLSEQFF. The CDR3 bases are TGTGCCAGCAGCCAAGTGGGGACTAGCGGGCTCAGTGAGCAGTTCTTC.